The TCR beta chain under discussion was sequenced for a study of a mutant IDH1 vaccine in newly diagnosed glioma (dated by TCRdb to the early 2020s). For context, the study as a whole: Vaccination started 4-6 weeks after radiotherapy alone, or was given together with temozolomide cycles in the groups whose treatment included chemotherapy. The approximately 32 treated patients were approximately 62% male and around 40% female, with a mean age of 40.4 years. Before enrollment, most patients had been given radiochemotherapy with temozolomide as standard therapy, while the rest had received either radiotherapy alone or temozolomide alone. Visit V12 was the week-35 safety follow-up and visit V13 was the week-47 end of study. Peripheral blood was collected at six visits: V03 (baseline), V05, V07, V10, V12 and V13. For exploratory analyses, 25 to 30 treated patients had longitudinal TCRB deep sequencing done wherever samples were available. General study outcomes and caveats: PBMC samples for TCRB deep sequencing were selected based on availability. Vaccine-induced immune responses across multiple MHC alleles were detected in about 92% of patients. Changes in the top peripheral T cell clonotypes picked up by TCRB sequencing did not appear to be linked to pseudoprogression. According to the authors, sample limitations meant that analyses of patient blood samples could not be reproduced.

The sample's time point label, decoded: week 35, safety follow-up. Every vaccine dose consisted of 300 ug of a 20-mer mutant IDH1 peptide in Montanide, administered subcutaneously together with topical imiquimod. Patients received eight vaccinations in weeks 1, 3, 5, 7, 11, 15, 19 and 23, corresponding to visits V03 through V10. Newly diagnosed WHO grade 3 or 4 IDH1-mutant astrocytomas showing loss of nuclear ATRX were present in the donors. The samples were drawn from NOA16, a multicentre, single-arm, open-label phase I trial in Germany that tested a mutant IDH1 peptide vaccine in humans for the first time. Genomic DNA for TCRB sequencing was extracted from EDTA blood using the DNeasy Blood and Tissue Kit. Turning to this clone: Its specific antigen is unknown. Qualities for individual bases were not recorded, and no much larger clone is one base off.

Library prep was done by the immunoSEQ multiplex PCR assay. Rearranged TCR beta chain sequences were amplified with the hsTCRB Kit following the manufacturer's protocol. TCRB libraries were sequenced on an Illumina MiSeq. Processing in the source paper ran as follows. Demultiplexing, trimming and gene mapping were performed with the kit vendor's proprietary platform. The immuneACCESS repertoire file appears here via TCRdb, limited to in-frame rearrangements. These files lack a portion of the clones; in checked studies, under half of the deficit traces to unresolved V genes, and the cause of the others is not known. For V, J and clone size, that table is used; D and trimming come from the DNA. Across this sample there are tens of thousands of clones, with about three quarters seen only once. Over 9% of the sample rests with the top ten. The junction shows trimming of 5 bases on V and 4 bases on J, and the gene matches do not reach 5 bases of it. The CDR3 holds 15 amino acids from the cysteine to the phenylalanine. Only CDR3 DNA remains: 45 bases, in frame from the first base. CDR1 SGHTA and CDR2 FQGNSA were looked up in the germline V gene.

The receptor's source is a man between 35 and 55 years old with glioma. The rearranged segments are TRBV7-2 and TRBJ2-3; 11 central bases correspond to TRBD2. Material: PBMCs, obtained from a glioma patient whose treatment included an IDH1 peptide vaccine. The CDR3 in this case is CASSQTSGSSDTQYF. In nucleotide form, the sequence is TGTGCCAGCAGCCAAACTAGCGGGAGTTCAGATACGCAGTATTTT.